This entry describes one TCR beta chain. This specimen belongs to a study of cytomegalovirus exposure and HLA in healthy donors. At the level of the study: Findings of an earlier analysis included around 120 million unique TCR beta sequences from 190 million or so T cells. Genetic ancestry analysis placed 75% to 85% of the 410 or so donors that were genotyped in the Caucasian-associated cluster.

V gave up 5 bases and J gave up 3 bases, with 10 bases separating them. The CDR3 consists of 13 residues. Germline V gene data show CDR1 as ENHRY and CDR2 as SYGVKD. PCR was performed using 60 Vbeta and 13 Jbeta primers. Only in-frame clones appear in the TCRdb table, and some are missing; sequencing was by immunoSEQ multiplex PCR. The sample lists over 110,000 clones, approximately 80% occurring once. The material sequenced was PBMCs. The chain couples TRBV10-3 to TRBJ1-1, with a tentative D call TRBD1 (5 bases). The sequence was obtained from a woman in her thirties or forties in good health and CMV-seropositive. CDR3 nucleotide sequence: TGTGCCATCAGTCCAACAGGTGACACTGAAGCTTTCTTT. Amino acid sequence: CAISPTGDTEAFF.